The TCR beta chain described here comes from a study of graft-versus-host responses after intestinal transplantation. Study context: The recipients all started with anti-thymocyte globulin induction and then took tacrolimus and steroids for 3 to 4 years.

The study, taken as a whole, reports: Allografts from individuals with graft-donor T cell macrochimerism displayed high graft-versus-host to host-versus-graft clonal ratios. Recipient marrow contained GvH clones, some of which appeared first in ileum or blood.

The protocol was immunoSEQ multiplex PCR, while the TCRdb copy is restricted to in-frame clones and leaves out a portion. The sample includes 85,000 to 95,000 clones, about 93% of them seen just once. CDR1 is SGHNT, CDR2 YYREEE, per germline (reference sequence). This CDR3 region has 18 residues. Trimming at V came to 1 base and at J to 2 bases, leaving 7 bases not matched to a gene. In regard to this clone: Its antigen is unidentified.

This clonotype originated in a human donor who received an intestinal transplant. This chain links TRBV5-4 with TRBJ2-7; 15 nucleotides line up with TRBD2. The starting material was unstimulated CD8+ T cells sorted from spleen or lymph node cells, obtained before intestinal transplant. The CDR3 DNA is TGTGCCAGCAGCTTGAAGGGACTAGCGGGGGGTTTAGCCTACGAGCAGTACTTC. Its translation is CASSLKGLAGGLAYEQYF.